The clone carrying this T cell receptor beta chain appeared once. These data come from a study of blood T cell repertoires in COVID-19. Looking at the study overall: COVID-19 samples collected from the United States, Italy and Spain covered acute and convalescent phases. In each case, the material was cDNA or gDNA derived from T cells, B-cell-depleted T cells, or PBMCs.

In the original processing: Cell counts per sample came from amplifying reference gene primers. Here immunoSEQ multiplex PCR was the method, and the copy in TCRdb shows in-frame clones only, minus some. V and J calls and clone size come straight from that table; D and trimming were deduced from the DNA. Seen here are approximately 65,000 clones, approximately 93% observed once, and the top ten hold approximately 2.9%. CDR3 length: 15 residues. J lost 4 bases, V lost 3 bases, and 7 bases had no gene match. The germline CDR1 and CDR2 sequences are SGDLS and YYNGEE. The rearrangement joins TRBV9 to TRBJ1-3; 7 bases fit TRBD1. The clonotype was recovered from a man between 65 and 85 years old with active COVID-19. Sequencing was carried out using peripheral blood. CDR3 nucleotide sequence: TGTGCCAGCAGCGAGACGGGACAGCTAGGAAACACCATATATTTT. This encodes CASSETGQLGNTIYF.